This T cell receptor beta chain comes out of a study of Tregs in tolerant kidney transplant recipients. Study-wide results and caveats: This study did not directly address biological reproducibility. Changing PCR primers prevented nucleotide comparison between some patients' samples.

The V gene end was trimmed by 4 bases and the J gene end by 3 bases; junction bases not matched to a gene: 2. The CDR3 is 14 residues long. In germline, CDR1 is SGHNT, CDR2 YYREEE (reference sequence). As to this clone: Its antigen is not identified.

The data were produced by immunoSEQ multiplex PCR, yet TCRdb's version contains in-frame clones alone and is incomplete. In the table there are 100,000 to 130,000 clones, roughly 89% of which are singletons. This material consisted of CD4+ T cells from blood, taken before the transplant. The chain employs TRBV5-4 and TRBJ2-3; 10 bases match TRBD1. This TCR was recovered from a human donor who received a combined kidney and bone marrow transplant. The CDR3 coding sequence is TGTGCCAGCAGCCAGGGACAGGGGACAGATACGCAGTATTTT. Translating it yields CASSQGQGTDTQYF.